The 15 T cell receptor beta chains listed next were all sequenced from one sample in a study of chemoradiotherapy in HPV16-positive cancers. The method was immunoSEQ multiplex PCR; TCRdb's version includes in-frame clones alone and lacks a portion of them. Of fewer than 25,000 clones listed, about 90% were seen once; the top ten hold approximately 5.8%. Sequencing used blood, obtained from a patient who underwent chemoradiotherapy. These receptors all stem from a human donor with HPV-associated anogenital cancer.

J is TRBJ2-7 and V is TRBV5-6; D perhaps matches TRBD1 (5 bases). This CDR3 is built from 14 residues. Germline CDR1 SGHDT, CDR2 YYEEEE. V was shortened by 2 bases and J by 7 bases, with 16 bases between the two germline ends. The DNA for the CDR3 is TGTGCCAGCAGCTTAACAGGCGGAGTCCTAGAGCAGTACGTC. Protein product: CASSLTGGVLEQYV.

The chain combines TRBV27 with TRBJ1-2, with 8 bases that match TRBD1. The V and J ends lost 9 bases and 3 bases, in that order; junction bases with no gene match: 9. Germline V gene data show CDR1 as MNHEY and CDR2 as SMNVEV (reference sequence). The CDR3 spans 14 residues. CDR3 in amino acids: CASRRTGSDYGYTF. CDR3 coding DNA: TGTGCCAGTCGACGGACAGGGTCCGACTATGGCTACACCTTC.

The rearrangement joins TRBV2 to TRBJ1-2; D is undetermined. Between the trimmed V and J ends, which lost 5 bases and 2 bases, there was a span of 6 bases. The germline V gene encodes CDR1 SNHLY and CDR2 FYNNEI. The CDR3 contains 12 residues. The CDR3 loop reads CASSNDNYGYTF. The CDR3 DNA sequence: TGTGCCAGCAGTAACGACAACTATGGCTACACCTTC.

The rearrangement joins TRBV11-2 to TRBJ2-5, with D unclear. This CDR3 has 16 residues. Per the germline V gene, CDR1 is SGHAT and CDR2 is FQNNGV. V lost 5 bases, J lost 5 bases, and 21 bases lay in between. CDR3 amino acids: CASSPGWTPLGETQYF. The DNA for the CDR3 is TGTGCCAGCAGCCCCGGCTGGACCCCTCTCGGGGAGACCCAGTACTTC.

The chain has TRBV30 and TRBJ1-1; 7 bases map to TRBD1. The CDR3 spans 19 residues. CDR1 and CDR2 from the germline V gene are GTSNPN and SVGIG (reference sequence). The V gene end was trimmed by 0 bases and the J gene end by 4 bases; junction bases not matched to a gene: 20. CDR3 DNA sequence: TGTGCCTGGAGTGTACGGTCGGGCGTCAGGGGGGGAGTTGTCACTGAAGCTTTCTTT. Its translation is CAWSVRSGVRGGVVTEAFF.

In DNA, the CDR3 is TGTGCCAGCAGGTTTGGGATCAACAATCAGCCCCAGCATTTT. Its translation: CASRFGINNQPQHF. This sequence joins TRBV2 and TRBJ1-5, with no clear D. The germline gives CDR1 SNHLY, CDR2 FYNNEI. V shed 6 bases and J shed 3 bases, with 12 bases lying between them. There are 14 residues in the CDR3.

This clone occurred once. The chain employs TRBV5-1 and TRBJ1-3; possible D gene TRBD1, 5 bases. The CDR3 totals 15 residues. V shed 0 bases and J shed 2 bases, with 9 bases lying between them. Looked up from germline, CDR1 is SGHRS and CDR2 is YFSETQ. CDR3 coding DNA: TGCGCCAGCAGCTTGGAAGGACACCCTGGAAACACCATATATTTT. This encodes CASSLEGHPGNTIYF.

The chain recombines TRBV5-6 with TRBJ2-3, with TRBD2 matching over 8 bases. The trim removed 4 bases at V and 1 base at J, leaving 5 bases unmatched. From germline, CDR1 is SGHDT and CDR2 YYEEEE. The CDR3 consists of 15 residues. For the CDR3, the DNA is TGTGCCAGCAGCGAAGGACTAGCTGGCACAGATACGCAGTATTTT. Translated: CASSEGLAGTDTQYF. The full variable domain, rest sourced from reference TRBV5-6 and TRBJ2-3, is DAGVTQSPTHLIKTRGQQVTLRCSPKSGHDTVSWYQQALGQGPQFIFQYYEEEERQRGNFPDRFSGHQFPNYSSELNVNALLLGDSALYLCASSEGLAGTDTQYFGPGTRLTVL.

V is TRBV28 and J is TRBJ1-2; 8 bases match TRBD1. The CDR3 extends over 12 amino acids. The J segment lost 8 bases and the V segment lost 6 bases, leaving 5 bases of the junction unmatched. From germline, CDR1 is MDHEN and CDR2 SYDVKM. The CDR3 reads CASSRTGGGYTF. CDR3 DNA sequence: TGTGCCAGCAGCCGAACAGGGGGGGGCTACACCTTC.

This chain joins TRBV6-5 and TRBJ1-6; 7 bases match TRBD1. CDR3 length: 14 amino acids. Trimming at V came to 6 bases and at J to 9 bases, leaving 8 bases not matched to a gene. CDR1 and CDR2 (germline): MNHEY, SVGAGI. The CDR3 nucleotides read TGTGCCAGCAGCACGACAGGGAAGCGTTCACCCCTCCACTTT. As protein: CASSTTGKRSPLHF.

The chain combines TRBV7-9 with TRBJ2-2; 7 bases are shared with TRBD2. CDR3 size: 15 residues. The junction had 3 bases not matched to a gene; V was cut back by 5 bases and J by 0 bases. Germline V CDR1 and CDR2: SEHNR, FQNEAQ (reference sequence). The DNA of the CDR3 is TGTGCCAGCAGCCCCGGGACTACGAACACCGGGGAGCTGTTTTTT. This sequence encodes CASSPGTTNTGELFF.

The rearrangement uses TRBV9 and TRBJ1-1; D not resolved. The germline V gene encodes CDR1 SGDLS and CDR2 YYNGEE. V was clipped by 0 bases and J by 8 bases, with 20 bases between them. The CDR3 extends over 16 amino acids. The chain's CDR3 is CASSVGADRVRVEAFF. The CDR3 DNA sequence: TGTGCCAGCAGCGTAGGGGCAGATCGGGTCCGCGTCGAAGCTTTCTTT.

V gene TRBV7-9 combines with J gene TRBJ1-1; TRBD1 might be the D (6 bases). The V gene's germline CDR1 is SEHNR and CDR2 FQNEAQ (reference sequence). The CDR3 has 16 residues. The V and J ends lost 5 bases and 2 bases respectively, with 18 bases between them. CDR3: CASSPELRTDNTEAFF. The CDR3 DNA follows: TGTGCCAGCAGCCCAGAACTGAGGACAGATAACACTGAAGCTTTCTTT.

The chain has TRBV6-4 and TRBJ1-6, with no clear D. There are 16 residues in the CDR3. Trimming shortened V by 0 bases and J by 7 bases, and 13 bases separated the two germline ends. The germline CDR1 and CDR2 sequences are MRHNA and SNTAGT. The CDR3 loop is CASSDSSRGRNSPLHF. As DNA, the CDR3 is TGTGCCAGCAGTGACTCGAGTCGCGGGAGAAATTCACCCCTCCACTTT.

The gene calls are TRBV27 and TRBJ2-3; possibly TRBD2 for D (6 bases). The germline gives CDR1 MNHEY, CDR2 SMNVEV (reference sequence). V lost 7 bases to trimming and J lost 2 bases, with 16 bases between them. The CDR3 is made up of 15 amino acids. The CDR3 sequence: CASKGRGNFTDTQYF. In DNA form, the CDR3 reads TGTGCCAGCAAGGGTCGCGGGAATTTCACAGATACGCAGTATTTT.